This entry features one TCR beta chain sequence. Its antigen is currently unknown. Between the trimmed V and J ends, which lost 2 bases and 0 bases, there was a span of 5 bases. Per the germline V gene, CDR1 is MDHEN and CDR2 is SYDVKM. The CDR3 extends over 14 amino acids. Clones were read by immunoSEQ multiplex PCR, and TCRdb kept only the in-frame ones, dropping some. The sample has about 170,000 clones, approximately 90% seen once; the top ten hold less than 3%. This specimen comes from a study of T cell responses to AZD1222 COVID-19 vaccine. Overall study results and limits: Following two doses of AZD1222, Spike-specific TCR breadth and depth rose. Donors, mostly white British, included more females; clonal diversity was possibly underestimated. Seropositive at baseline were only six or seven AZD1222 recipients.

This TCR derives from an adult in good health. The V and J genes are TRBV28 and TRBJ1-3; D call uncertain. The material sequenced was peripheral blood, taken on day 0 of AZD1222 vaccination. The CDR3 DNA reads as TGTGCCAGCAGTTTAGGCTCCTCTGGAAACACCATATATTTT. Residues: CASSLGSSGNTIYF.